This T cell receptor beta chain was profiled in a study of blood T cell repertoires in COVID-19. Across the study: Researchers got acute and convalescent COVID-19 samples from the United States, Italy and Spain. The analysed material was cDNA or gDNA that came from T cells, B-cell-depleted T cells, or PBMCs.

Authors' analysis steps: Amplified reference gene primers provided the basis for estimating nucleated cell counts. Generated by immunoSEQ multiplex PCR, the TCRdb table keeps only in-frame clones and is missing some. The DNA was the basis for D and trimming; V, J and clone size are from that table. This table has 190,000 or so clones, around 87% appearing once. The CDR3 consists of 13 residues. Germline-derived CDR1 and CDR2 are MNHNS and SASEGT. Trimming left V 2 bases short and J 7 bases short, with 9 bases between. The sample comprised peripheral blood. The TCR was taken from a man in his 60s who had recovered from COVID-19. This rearrangement joins TRBV6-1 to TRBJ2-1; D remains ambiguous. The CDR3 region is CASSEIVVNEQFF. For the CDR3, the DNA is TGTGCCAGCAGTGAAATTGTAGTGAATGAGCAGTTCTTC.